One sample yielded the 19 T cell receptor beta chains listed below, sequenced in a study of blood T cell repertoires in COVID-19. Using immunoSEQ multiplex PCR, the repertoire was profiled, and TCRdb retains in-frame clones only, with some absent. The table records fewer than 150,000 clones, 75% to 90% of them present only once. The material sequenced was peripheral blood. The receptors were gathered from a human donor in a cohort sampled during active COVID-19.

The V call is TRBV7-2, the J call TRBJ2-5; weak D call: TRBD2 (5 bases). The CDR3 covers 15 residues. Trimming took 5 bases from V and 2 from J, leaving 15 bases between them. The germline CDR1 and CDR2 sequences are SGHTA and FQGNSA. The CDR3 coding sequence is TGTGCCAGCAGCCTATCATCGAGGGCGCAAGAGACCCAGTACTTC. Its translation is CASSLSSRAQETQYF.

The table lists this clone with a count of one. The chain recombines TRBV12-3 or TRBV12-4 with TRBJ1-3, with no clear D. The length of the CDR3 is 13 residues. The V end lost 1 base, the J end lost 4 bases, and 5 bases lay between the germline ends. This CDR3 reads CASSLGRGNTIYF. CDR3 coding DNA: TGTGCCAGCAGTTTAGGGCGGGGAAACACCATATATTTT.

This clone was recorded at least ten times. CDR3 DNA sequence: TGCGCCAGCAGCCAAGAAGGGACAGTTCAATTCTACGAGCAGTACTTC. This sequence encodes CASSQEGTVQFYEQYF. The chain has TRBV4-3 and TRBJ2-7; 7 bases match TRBD1. The CDR3 contains 16 residues. Germline CDR1 is LGHNA and CDR2 is YSLEER. With 0 bases clipped from V and 3 bases from J, the junction kept 8 bases outside the gene matches.

This sequence joins TRBV21-1 and TRBJ2-2; the table's D gene call, TRBD2, was not cross checked with the DNA. TRBV21-1 is classified as a pseudogene. The CDR3 length is 17 residues. The DNA of the CDR3 is TGTGCCAGCAGCAAAGGGAGGCTAGCGGGGGGGACCGGGGAGCTGTTTTTT. It codes for CASSKGRLAGGTGELFF.

The CDR3 DNA reads as TGTGCCAGCAGCGTATCTTCCGGGACAGGGTTTCTCACTGAAGCTTTCTTT. This sequence encodes CASSVSSGTGFLTEAFF. The chain joins TRBV9 to TRBJ1-1; 9 bases are a match to TRBD1. V was pared by 1 base and J by 4 bases, with 11 bases of the junction left unmatched. Germline V gene data show CDR1 as SGDLS and CDR2 as YYNGEE. This CDR3 has 17 amino acids.

The chain joins TRBV10-2 to TRBJ1-5; a weak D match, TRBD1 (5 bases). V lost 3 bases and J lost 6, with 12 bases in between. CDR1 is WSHSY and CDR2 is SAAADI in the germline V gene. The CDR3 has 14 residues. DNA of the CDR3: TGCGCCAGCAGTGAAACGGGGGACTTTCAGCCCCAGCATTTT. This gives the protein CASSETGDFQPQHF.

The rearrangement joins TRBV12-3 or TRBV12-4 to TRBJ1-3; unclear D gene. The CDR3 spans 12 residues. Trimming pared 3 bases from V and 4 bases from J, leaving 4 bases between. CDR3 loop: CASSFSGNTIYF. CDR3 nucleotide sequence: TGTGCCAGCAGTTTTAGCGGAAACACCATATATTTT.

The V and J genes are TRBV6-6 and TRBJ2-7; D uncertain. In germline, CDR1 is MNHNY, CDR2 SVGAGI (reference sequence). V lost 2 bases, J lost 0 bases, and 5 bases lay in between. The CDR3 runs 13 residues. The CDR3 nucleotides are TGTGCCAGCAGTTACGGAGACTCCTACGAGCAGTACGTC. This gives the protein CASSYGDSYEQYV.

The rearrangement joins TRBV15 to TRBJ2-1, with TRBD2 matching over 10 bases. The V segment lost 11 bases and the J segment 3 bases; nucleotides outside the gene matches: 19. From germline, CDR1 is LNHNV and CDR2 YYDKDF (reference sequence). CDR3 length: 18 residues. CDR3 protein: CAAARTSSGSFYYNEQFF. CDR3 DNA sequence: TGTGCCGCCGCCCGGACGTCTAGCGGGAGCTTCTACTACAATGAGCAGTTCTTC.

CDR3 coding DNA: TGCAGTGCTAGTGGCCGGTACGAGACCCAGTACTTC. Its protein product is CSASGRYETQYF. The chain combines TRBV20-1 with TRBJ2-5, with D unresolved. CDR1 DFQATT and CDR2 SNEGSKA come from the germline V gene (reference sequence). Between the trimmed V and J ends, which lost 3 bases and 5 bases, there was a span of 10 bases. The CDR3 contains 12 residues.

This clone was recorded once. In DNA, the CDR3 is TGTGCCAGCGATCGGGGGGGCATGGGCTATGGCTACACCTTC. Protein sequence: CASDRGGMGYGYTF. This chain joins TRBV6-5 and TRBJ1-2, with D maybe TRBD1 (6 bases). The CDR3 runs 14 residues. Germline CDR1 reads MNHEY; CDR2 reads SVGAGI. Between the trimmed V and J ends, which lost 8 bases and 4 bases, there was a span of 17 bases.

CDR3 sequence (DNA): TGTGCCAGCAGCTTAAATAGTGCGTCCTACGAGCAGTACGTC. Its translation: CASSLNSASYEQYV. The chain is built from TRBV7-8 and TRBJ2-7; D gene unclear. The germline V gene encodes CDR1 SGHVS and CDR2 FQNEAQ. The CDR3 totals 14 residues. Trimming left V 2 bases short and J 1 base short, with 9 bases between.

The rearrangement joins TRBV18 to TRBJ1-4; D perhaps matches TRBD1 (6 bases). This CDR3 has 13 residues. Germline lookup yields CDR1 KGHSH and CDR2 LQKENI. V was pared by 4 bases and J by 8 bases, with 11 bases between. CDR3 in amino acids: CASSRGQYEKLFF. CDR3 DNA: TGTGCCAGCTCACGCGGACAGTACGAAAAACTGTTTTTT.

The CDR3 sequence is CASSQQGSGAFF. The CDR3 region has the DNA TGCGCCAGCAGCCAACAGGGCTCCGGCGCTTTCTTT. The chain recombines TRBV5-1 with TRBJ1-1; weak D call: TRBD1 (6 bases). Trimming left V 4 bases short and J 11 bases short, with 15 bases between. The CDR3 is 12 amino acids. The germline gives CDR1 SGHRS, CDR2 YFSETQ.

The J gene is TRBJ1-2, the V gene TRBV30; the D is unclear. Germline lookup yields CDR1 GTSNPN and CDR2 SVGIG (reference sequence). There are 15 residues in the CDR3. V was trimmed by 0 bases and J by 7 bases, leaving 18 bases between them. DNA for the CDR3: TGTGCCTGGAGTGTGTTTGTCGCGCGGTTCTCTGGCTACACCTTC. Protein product: CAWSVFVARFSGYTF.

V usage is TRBV7-2 and J usage is TRBJ2-1; D gene unclear. CDR3 size: 14 residues. Germline lookup yields CDR1 SGHTA and CDR2 FQGNSA. V was shortened by 5 bases and J by 7 bases, with 15 bases between the two germline ends. The CDR3 region has the DNA TGTGCCAGCAGCGACCCCATCAGGAAGAATGAGCAGTTCTTC. Translated, it gives CASSDPIRKNEQFF.

The chain uses TRBV19 and TRBJ2-5, with 9 bases identical to TRBD1. J lost 1 base, V lost 3 bases, and 0 bases had no gene match. CDR3 length: 14 residues. The germline CDR1 and CDR2 sequences are LNHDA and SQIVND (reference sequence). The CDR3: CASSMTGGQETQYF. CDR3 nucleotide sequence: TGTGCCAGTAGTATGACAGGGGGCCAAGAGACCCAGTACTTC.

The chain is built from TRBV11-2 and TRBJ1-1; D gene ambiguous. The germline V gene encodes CDR1 SGHAT and CDR2 FQNNGV. The length of the CDR3 is 15 residues. The V end was cut by 1 base, the J end by 1 base, with 10 bases between. The CDR3 DNA sequence: TGTGCCAGCAGCTTAGGGACGGGGAAGAACACTGAAGCTTTCTTT. Its translation: CASSLGTGKNTEAFF.

The rearrangement links TRBV6-5 to TRBJ2-1; 10 positions match TRBD2. CDR1 and CDR2 (germline): MNHEY, SVGAGI. Unmatched junction bases numbered 9, after V lost 0 bases and J lost 13 bases. The CDR3 spans 15 residues. CDR3 in DNA: TGTGCCAGCAGTTACTCGAGTCCAGCGGGAGGGGTACAGTTCTTC. This sequence encodes CASSYSSPAGGVQFF.